The 15 T cell receptor beta chains below come from one sample, sequenced in a study of shared clonotypes between healthy human individuals (TCRdb year 2020). CD8 naive samples consisted of CD45RO-negative cells that were positively selected for CCR7, yielding a CD45RA+CCR7+ population without TemRA cells. The library relied on the immunoSEQ multiplex PCR assay. TCRdb's version of the immuneACCESS table is confined to in-frame rearrangements and falls short of the full clone set. An unresolved V gene accounts for under half of the shortfall where checked; the remainder is of unknown origin. A total of about 2.2 million clones appear in this sample, 85% to 95% of them only once. The top ten clonotypes cover 1.5% to 2% of the sample. Sequenced material: naive CD8+ T cells from PBMCs. What this sample's cell subset or site label stands for: CD45RA+CCR7+. These receptors all stem from a man younger than 30 in good health. Some clones in this sample may be carry-over from other donors' samples.

The chain carries TRBV27 and TRBJ2-1, with D hard to call. This CDR3 has 15 residues. The germline V and J ends were trimmed by 4 bases and 5 bases, with 15 bases remaining between them. CDR1 is MNHEY, CDR2 SMNVEV, per germline (reference sequence). CDR3: CASSSGSFGHNEQFF. In DNA form, the CDR3 reads TGTGCCAGCAGTTCCGGGTCTTTTGGGCACAATGAGCAGTTCTTC.

The CDR3 sequence is CASSPESRDSQETQYF. In nucleotides, the CDR3 is TGTGCCAGCAGCCCAGAATCCCGGGACAGCCAAGAGACCCAGTACTTC. The chain carries TRBV13 and TRBJ2-5; TRBD1 agrees at 7 bases. The CDR3 has 16 amino acids. Per germline, CDR1 PRHDT and CDR2 FYEKMQ (reference sequence). With V trimmed by 5 bases and J by 1 base, 10 bases remained unmatched.

The V call is TRBV28, the J call TRBJ2-1; 8 nucleotides line up with TRBD2. Germline assignment: CDR1 MDHEN and CDR2 SYDVKM. This CDR3 has 15 residues. J lost 3 bases, V lost 6 bases, and 7 bases had no gene match. In nucleotides, the CDR3 is TGTGCCAGCAGCAAGCCGGGAGGGGGCTACAATGAGCAGTTCTTC. Translation gives CASSKPGGGYNEQFF.

A few counts support this clone. Other DNA sequences of this sample code for an identical CDR3. Written as DNA, the CDR3 is TGCAGTGCCCCTTATTACAATGAGCAGTTCTTC. Translating gives CSAPYYNEQFF. The chain uses TRBV20-1 and TRBJ2-1; D gene ambiguous. CDR1 is DFQATT, CDR2 SNEGSKA, per germline (reference sequence). The CDR3 contains 11 residues. V lost 6 bases, J lost 4 bases, and 7 bases lay in between.

The DNA for the CDR3 is TGTGCCAGTAGTTCCGACGGCGGAGACTACGAGCAGTACTTC. It translates to CASSSDGGDYEQYF. The rearrangement uses TRBV19 and TRBJ2-7; D call uncertain. CDR3 length: 14 amino acids. V gave up 5 bases and J gave up 3 bases, with 14 bases separating them. Germline values: CDR1 LNHDA, CDR2 SQIVND (reference sequence).

CDR3 nucleotide sequence: TGTGCCAGTAGTTCCCGGGCCTCACAGGTTCCCTATGGCTACACCTTC. It codes for CASSSRASQVPYGYTF. J is TRBJ1-2 and V is TRBV19; D might be TRBD1 (5 bases). Trimming removed 5 bases at V and 4 bases at J, with 20 bases between. The germline V gene has CDR1 LNHDA and CDR2 SQIVND (reference sequence). The CDR3 is made up of 16 amino acids.

V is TRBV7-9 and J is TRBJ2-1; TRBD2 is a possible D gene (6 bases). This CDR3 comprises 14 residues. Germline CDR1 and CDR2: SEHNR and FQNEAQ (reference sequence). Trimming stripped 3 bases from V and 4 bases from J, with 10 bases between. CDR3 sequence (DNA): TGTGCCAGCAGCTTCCACGGGAGTTACAATGAGCAGTTCTTC. It codes for CASSFHGSYNEQFF.

The V gene is TRBV9, the J gene TRBJ2-2, with D tentatively TRBD1 or TRBD2 (5 bases each). The CDR3 covers 16 residues. Trimming took off 3 bases at V and 8 bases at J, with 20 bases between the two ends. In germline, CDR1 is SGDLS, CDR2 YYNGEE. The CDR3 protein is CASSAGRDVVAGELFF. DNA for the CDR3: TGTGCCAGCAGCGCTGGACGGGACGTCGTAGCGGGGGAGCTGTTTTTT.

The gene calls are TRBV19 and TRBJ1-5; tentative D call: TRBD1 (5 bases). Trimming removed 2 bases from V and 0 bases from J, with 20 bases in between. Germline CDR1 LNHDA, CDR2 SQIVND (reference sequence). The CDR3 contains 19 residues. Here the CDR3 reads CASSIKGPNYRYSNQPQHF. The CDR3 nucleotides read TGTGCCAGTAGTATAAAGGGGCCTAATTACAGGTATAGCAATCAGCCCCAGCATTTT.

The table lists this clone with a count of one. The V call is TRBV7-9, the J call TRBJ1-2; D perhaps matches TRBD1 (6 bases). Trimming cost V 6 bases and J 7 bases, with 21 bases left between them. This CDR3 has 15 amino acids. CDR1 SEHNR and CDR2 FQNEAQ come from the germline V gene (reference sequence). This CDR3 is CASSRNPGARSGYTF. DNA of the CDR3: TGTGCCAGCAGTCGTAACCCGGGGGCGAGGAGTGGCTACACCTTC.

The rearrangement joins TRBV28 to TRBJ2-5; 7 bases map to TRBD2. V trimming: 6 bases; J trimming: 8 bases; junction bases outside the gene matches: 15. From germline, CDR1 is MDHEN and CDR2 SYDVKM. This CDR3 region has 15 residues. The DNA of the CDR3 is TGTGCCAGCAGCCACGGACTAGTGAGTAGAGAAACCCAGTACTTC. Protein product: CASSHGLVSRETQYF. The complete variable domain, with remaining parts taken from reference TRBV28 and TRBJ2-5, reads DVKVTQSSRYLVKRTGEKVFLECVQDMDHENMFWYRQDPGLGLRLIYFSYDVKMKEKGDIPEGYSVSREKKERFSLILESASTNQTSMYLCASSHGLVSRETQYFGPGTRLLVL.

This clone occurred once. V gene TRBV29-1 combines with J gene TRBJ2-1, with TRBD2 identical over 10 bases. V dropped 6 bases and J dropped 14; count of bases not matched to a gene: 7. This CDR3 has 11 residues. Germline V gives CDR1 SQVTM, CDR2 ANQGSEA. The DNA of the CDR3 is TGCAGCGTGCCTAGCGGGAGTACGAAGTTCTTC. Translation gives CSVPSGSTKFF.

The chain employs TRBV4-1 and TRBJ2-3, with D uncertain. Germline CDR1 and CDR2: MGHRA and YSYEKL. CDR3 length: 14 amino acids. Trimming shortened V by 3 bases and J by 1 base, and 8 bases separated the two germline ends. The CDR3 spells CASSHRKGTDTQYF. The CDR3 DNA follows: TGCGCCAGCAGCCATAGGAAAGGCACAGATACGCAGTATTTT.

The chain is built from TRBV15 and TRBJ1-1; 8 nucleotides align to TRBD1. The germline V gene has CDR1 LNHNV and CDR2 YYDKDF (reference sequence). With V trimmed by 4 bases and J by 6 bases, 10 bases remained unmatched. CDR3 length equals 15 residues. The DNA for the CDR3 is TGTGCCACCAGCACGTTTCCGGGACAGGTTGCTGAAGCTTTCTTT. This translates into CATSTFPGQVAEAFF.

V is TRBV7-6 and J is TRBJ1-2, with TRBD1 as a possible D gene (6 bases). The CDR3 sequence is 14 residues long. Trimming removed 1 base at V and 5 bases at J, with 11 bases between. Germline V lookup: CDR1 SGHVS, CDR2 FNYEAQ. CDR3 nucleotide sequence: TGTGCCAGCAGCTTAGGAGAAGGGGGTTATGGCTACACCTTC. It translates to CASSLGEGGYGYTF.